These 32 T cell receptor beta chains were sequenced from one sample in a study of blood T cell repertoires in COVID-19. TCRdb's copy holds only in-frame clones and misses some; the assay was immunoSEQ multiplex PCR. Altogether over 85,000 clones are present, about 86% being singletons, with the ten largest covering less than 20%. The specimen sequenced was peripheral blood. The source is a human donor in a cohort sampled during active COVID-19.

This chain joins TRBV30 and TRBJ2-7; 7 nucleotides line up with TRBD1. The CDR3 runs 13 residues. Germline CDR1 GTSNPN, CDR2 SVGIG (reference sequence). The J segment lost 5 bases and the V segment lost 1 base, leaving 5 bases of the junction unmatched. In DNA, the CDR3 is TGTGCCTGGAGTGCGGTAGGGGGCCACGAGCAGTACTTC. This codes for CAWSAVGGHEQYF.

This clone was observed once. The rearrangement links TRBV18 to TRBJ1-3; D is possibly TRBD1 (5 bases). Deletions cut 8 bases from V and 0 bases from J, with 17 bases between. CDR1 is KGHSH, CDR2 LQKENI, per germline. This CDR3 has 16 residues. CDR3 protein: CASAVGQGISGNTIYF. CDR3 nucleotides: TGTGCCAGCGCCGTGGGTCAGGGAATCTCTGGAAACACCATATATTTT. Based on the CDR3 plus reference TRBV18 and TRBJ1-3, the full variable domain is NAGVMQNPRHLVRRRGQEARLRCSPMKGHSHVYWYRQLPEEGLKFMVYLQKENIIDESGMPKERFSAEFPKEGPSILRIQQVVRGDSAAYFCASAVGQGISGNTIYFGEGSWLTVV.

The chain carries TRBV28 and TRBJ1-1; weak D call: TRBD1 (6 bases). Germline V lookup: CDR1 MDHEN, CDR2 SYDVKM. Trimming removed 4 bases at V and 1 base at J, with 19 bases between. The CDR3 has 17 amino acids. CDR3 sequence (DNA): TGTGCCAGCAGTTGGGGGGGCATCTTCCGACCGAACACTGAAGCTTTCTTT. Translation: CASSWGGIFRPNTEAFF. The full variable domain, in which reference TRBV28 and TRBJ1-1 provide the parts outside the CDR3, is DVKVTQSSRYLVKRTGEKVFLECVQDMDHENMFWYRQDPGLGLRLIYFSYDVKMKEKGDIPEGYSVSREKKERFSLILESASTNQTSMYLCASSWGGIFRPNTEAFFGQGTRLTVV.

CDR3 in DNA: TGTGCCAGCAGCAGCCAGGGCTATGGCTACACCTTC. Translated: CASSSQGYGYTF. The gene calls are TRBV14 and TRBJ1-2, with D possibly being TRBD1 (5 bases). V shed 5 bases and J shed 4 bases, with 8 bases lying between them. Germline-derived CDR1 and CDR2 are SGHDN and FVKESK. The CDR3 totals 12 residues.

V is TRBV7-9 and J is TRBJ2-3, with D possibly TRBD2 on 5 matching bases. Trimming took off 4 bases at V and 2 bases at J, with 16 bases between the two ends. The CDR3 extends over 16 amino acids. The germline gives CDR1 SEHNR, CDR2 FQNEAQ (reference sequence). CDR3 DNA sequence: TGTGCCAGCAGCTCCCGGGTACAGCGGATCACAGATACGCAGTATTTT. This sequence encodes CASSSRVQRITDTQYF.

CDR3 DNA: TGTGCCAGCAGCGTACGCCCGTTGACGGGAGATACGCAGTATTTT. Amino acids: CASSVRPLTGDTQYF. This chain joins TRBV9 and TRBJ2-3; D ambiguous. The length of the CDR3 is 15 residues. The V end lost 1 base, the J end lost 5 bases, and 14 bases lay between the germline ends. Germline CDR1 SGDLS, CDR2 YYNGEE.

This clone was seen just once. This chain uses TRBV7-8 with TRBJ1-4; D gene ambiguous. The CDR3 spans 15 residues. The ends were cut back, 5 bases at V and 8 bases at J, with 18 bases in the middle. The germline V gene encodes CDR1 SGHVS and CDR2 FQNEAQ. In nucleotides, the CDR3 is TGTGCCAGCAGCCCCCCCGGGTCGACGGGGGAAAAACTGTTTTTT. Translating gives CASSPPGSTGEKLFF. The full variable domain, its missing parts supplied by reference TRBV7-8 and TRBJ1-4, is GAGVSQSPRYKVAKRGQDVALRCDPISGHVSLFWYQQALGQGPEFLTYFQNEAQLDKSGLPSDRFFAERPEGSVSTLKIQRTQQEDSAVYLCASSPPGSTGEKLFFGSGTQLSVL.

The chain carries TRBV9 and TRBJ2-1; 11 nucleotides agree with TRBD2. Germline values: CDR1 SGDLS, CDR2 YYNGEE. The J segment lost 5 bases and the V segment lost 0 bases, leaving 4 bases of the junction unmatched. The CDR3 covers 16 residues. The CDR3 here is CASSVGPSGRNNEQFF. CDR3 nucleotide sequence: TGTGCCAGCAGCGTAGGGCCTAGCGGGAGGAACAATGAGCAGTTCTTC.

The gene calls are TRBV12-5 and TRBJ1-5; no reliable D call. This CDR3 contains 13 residues. V lost 1 base and J lost 7, with 8 bases in between. Per germline, CDR1 LGHNT and CDR2 FRNRAP. CDR3 sequence: CASGLEGGQPQHF. Here the CDR3 DNA reads TGTGCTAGTGGTTTGGAGGGAGGACAGCCCCAGCATTTT.

V is TRBV15 and J is TRBJ1-2; the D is unclear. The CDR3 consists of 15 residues. V was trimmed by 4 bases and J by 1 base, leaving 13 bases between them. Looked up from germline, CDR1 is LNHNV and CDR2 is YYDKDF (reference sequence). The CDR3 region is CATSMGGGFNYGYTF. In DNA, the CDR3 is TGTGCCACCAGCATGGGCGGAGGTTTTAACTATGGCTACACCTTC.

V usage is TRBV7-2 and J usage is TRBJ2-1, with D possibly matching TRBD2 (6 bases). This CDR3 is 15 amino acids long. V lost 5 bases and J lost 4, with 15 bases in between. Germline assignment: CDR1 SGHTA and CDR2 FQGNSA. DNA of the CDR3: TGTGCCAGCAGCGGGGGGACGGCATCTTACAATGAGCAGTTCTTC. Translated, it gives CASSGGTASYNEQFF.

The CDR3 loop reads CASSPYPGSSGANVLTF. The CDR3, as DNA: TGTGCCAGCAGCCCCTATCCCGGTAGCTCTGGGGCCAACGTCCTGACTTTC. The chain is built from TRBV11-2 and TRBJ2-6, with D unclear. V lost 5 bases and J 0 bases, leaving 14 bases between the germline ends. CDR1 and CDR2 from the germline V gene are SGHAT and FQNNGV. The CDR3 runs to 17 residues.

The chain recombines TRBV9 with TRBJ2-5; D perhaps matches TRBD2 (5 bases). CDR1 SGDLS and CDR2 YYNGEE come from the germline V gene. This CDR3 has 16 amino acids. V lost 4 bases and J lost 2, with 18 bases in between. The CDR3 reads CASSPRGLGIQETQYF. The CDR3 bases are TGTGCCAGCAGCCCCCGAGGGTTAGGGATTCAAGAGACCCAGTACTTC.

The rearrangement joins TRBV11-3 to TRBJ2-2, with D tentatively TRBD2 (6 bases). CDR3 length equals 17 residues. The V end lost 1 base, the J end lost 7 bases, and 19 bases lay between the germline ends. CDR1 is SGHNT, CDR2 YENEEA, per germline. The CDR3: CASSLGMGLPTGGELFF. In nucleotides, the CDR3 is TGTGCCAGCAGCTTAGGGATGGGACTCCCGACTGGCGGGGAGCTGTTTTTT.

V gene TRBV4-1 combines with J gene TRBJ2-1, with 9 bases aligning to TRBD2. Germline CDR1 reads MGHRA; CDR2 reads YSYEKL. With 1 base clipped from V and 6 bases from J, the junction kept 7 bases outside the gene matches. The CDR3 consists of 16 residues. CDR3 sequence: CASSQGERGAVNEQFF. The CDR3 coding sequence is TGCGCCAGCAGCCAAGGGGAGCGGGGGGCCGTCAATGAGCAGTTCTTC.

The chain uses TRBV13 and TRBJ2-1, with D perhaps TRBD1 (6 bases). Germline-derived CDR1 and CDR2 are PRHDT and FYEKMQ (reference sequence). The CDR3 is made up of 15 amino acids. V was cut by 0 bases and J by 5 bases, with 11 bases left in between. In DNA, the CDR3 is TGTGCCAGCAGCTTAGGCAGGGGCCCCAACAATGAGCAGTTCTTC. This translates into CASSLGRGPNNEQFF.

The chain uses TRBV5-1 and TRBJ2-5; D is unclear. The germline V gene has CDR1 SGHRS and CDR2 YFSETQ. The CDR3 runs to 14 residues. V lost 4 bases to trimming and J lost 2 bases, with 12 bases between them. The DNA of the CDR3 is TGCGCCAGCAGCCCGCAGGCCCGACAAGAGACCCAGTACTTC. This sequence encodes CASSPQARQETQYF.

This clone occurred once. The chain recombines TRBV4-3 with TRBJ2-5, with D possibly TRBD1 on 5 matching bases. Germline lookup yields CDR1 LGHNA and CDR2 YSLEER. V gave up 0 bases and J gave up 5 bases, with 16 bases separating them. The CDR3 runs 16 residues. The DNA for the CDR3 is TGCGCCAGCAGCCAAGATGGGGTAGGGGTGCAGGAGACCCAGTACTTC. Amino acids: CASSQDGVGVQETQYF.

J is TRBJ1-1 and V is TRBV21-1; no check of the table's D call, TRBD1, against the DNA was made. TRBV21-1 is tagged as a pseudogene. CDR3 length equals 12 residues. The CDR3 coding sequence is TGTGCCTGCTGGGGAAACAGGGAAAAAGCTTTCTTT. This sequence encodes CACWGNREKAFF.

This chain joins TRBV19 and TRBJ1-2; D unresolved. V gave up 2 bases and J gave up 4 bases, with 14 bases separating them. Germline values: CDR1 LNHDA, CDR2 SQIVND (reference sequence). The CDR3 is made up of 15 amino acids. The DNA for the CDR3 is TGTGCCAGTAGTATAAGCCGAGGGTTCAGCTATGGCTACACCTTC. Amino acid sequence: CASSISRGFSYGYTF.

V gene TRBV2 combines with J gene TRBJ2-1, with 12 bases fitting TRBD2. This CDR3 contains 15 residues. V dropped 7 bases and J dropped 4; count of bases not matched to a gene: 5. CDR1 and CDR2 from the germline V gene are SNHLY and FYNNEI. This chain's CDR3 is CASMMTSGSYNEQFF. Written as DNA, the CDR3 is TGTGCCAGCATGATGACTAGCGGGAGTTACAATGAGCAGTTCTTC.

The CDR3 here is CASSQQTSGGGKETQYF. The CDR3 DNA sequence: TGTGCCAGCAGCCAACAGACTAGCGGGGGCGGAAAAGAGACCCAGTACTTC. V usage is TRBV9 and J usage is TRBJ2-5; 12 positions match TRBD2. The length of the CDR3 is 17 residues. Germline V gives CDR1 SGDLS, CDR2 YYNGEE. Losses at the gene ends were 4 bases for V and 3 bases for J; bases not matched to a gene: 10.

The rearrangement links TRBV7-6 to TRBJ2-2; 9 nucleotides line up with TRBD2. V lost 4 bases, J lost 7 bases, and 10 bases stayed unmatched. Germline lookup yields CDR1 SGHVS and CDR2 FNYEAQ. The CDR3 is 16 amino acids. The CDR3 DNA reads TGTGCCAGCAGCTCTGATGCGGGGGGGCCGATCGGGGAGCTGTTTTTT. Its protein product is CASSSDAGGPIGELFF.

The rearrangement uses TRBV2 and TRBJ1-1, with a weak D call TRBD1 (5 bases). The CDR3 totals 15 residues. The germline V gene encodes CDR1 SNHLY and CDR2 FYNNEI. V was pared by 3 bases and J by 0 bases, with 11 bases between. CDR3 in amino acids: CASSETEIMNTEAFF. The CDR3 bases are TGTGCCAGCAGTGAGACAGAGATTATGAACACTGAAGCTTTCTTT.

V and J are TRBV6-5 and TRBJ1-6, with 9 bases lining up with TRBD1. CDR3 length: 15 amino acids. After removal of 6 bases from V and 10 bases from J, the junction contained 10 bases not matched to a gene. Per germline, CDR1 MNHEY and CDR2 SVGAGI. The CDR3 reads CASSQGQGVGSPLHF. The CDR3 bases are TGTGCCAGCAGCCAGGGACAGGGAGTAGGCTCACCCCTCCACTTT.

The chain uses TRBV7-2 and TRBJ2-1; the match to TRBD2 covers 16 bases. Germline values: CDR1 SGHTA, CDR2 FQGNSA. J lost 15 bases, V lost 5 bases, and 13 bases had no gene match. The CDR3 sequence is 16 residues long. The CDR3 is CASSPDSGTSGRALFF. The CDR3 nucleotides are TGTGCCAGCAGCCCAGACTCCGGGACTAGCGGGAGGGCCCTGTTCTTC.

This chain links TRBV7-9 with TRBJ1-6; 9 positions agree with TRBD1. The V gene's germline CDR1 is SEHNR and CDR2 FQNEAQ (reference sequence). V shed 5 bases and J 7 bases; nucleotides not matched to a gene: 9. The CDR3 covers 16 residues. The CDR3 loop reads CASSHRTGEGNSPLHF. In DNA, the CDR3 is TGTGCCAGCAGCCACCGGACAGGGGAAGGGAATTCACCCCTCCACTTT.

The table lists this clone with a count of one. The genes are TRBV2 and TRBJ2-2; a weak D match, TRBD2 (6 bases). Germline V gene data show CDR1 as SNHLY and CDR2 as FYNNEI. Trimming stripped 8 bases from V and 2 bases from J, with 12 bases between. The CDR3 spans 14 residues. Here the CDR3 reads CASARTTNTGELFF. The CDR3 DNA follows: TGTGCCAGCGCACGGACTACCAACACCGGGGAGCTGTTTTTT. Full variable domain (remainder filled in from reference TRBV2 and TRBJ2-2): EPEVTQTPSHQVTQMGQEVILRCVPISNHLYFYWYRQILGQKVEFLVSFYNNEISEKSEIFDDQFSVERPDGSNFTLKIRSTKLEDSAMYFCASARTTNTGELFFGEGSRLTVL.

This chain links TRBV19 with TRBJ1-1; TRBD1 aligns across 11 bases. With 5 bases clipped from V and 7 bases from J, the junction kept 3 bases outside the gene matches. The germline gives CDR1 LNHDA, CDR2 SQIVND (reference sequence). This CDR3 is 13 amino acids long. CDR3 protein: CASSGTGGLEAFF. CDR3 DNA: TGTGCCAGTAGTGGGACAGGGGGACTTGAAGCTTTCTTT.

This chain joins TRBV29-1 and TRBJ1-2; D is uncertain. The CDR3 runs 13 residues. V was pared by 6 bases and J by 0 bases, with 11 bases between. Germline lookup yields CDR1 SQVTM and CDR2 ANQGSEA. The CDR3 loop is CSVGQEANYGYTF. DNA of the CDR3: TGCAGCGTGGGCCAGGAAGCTAACTATGGCTACACCTTC.

A few counts support this clone. The chain carries TRBV18 and TRBJ1-1; tentatively, D is TRBD1 (5 bases). V gave up 4 bases and J gave up 5 bases, with 11 bases separating them. The CDR3 extends over 13 amino acids. The germline V gene encodes CDR1 KGHSH and CDR2 LQKENI. The DNA for the CDR3 is TGTGCCAGCTCACTGAACAGGTTTACTGAAGCTTTCTTT. Translating it yields CASSLNRFTEAFF.

The rearrangement links TRBV4-2 to TRBJ2-3; 9 bases are shared with TRBD2. The CDR3 totals 15 residues. Losses at the gene ends were 2 bases for V and 2 bases for J; bases not matched to a gene: 2. The germline V gene encodes CDR1 LGHNA and CDR2 YNFKEQ. CDR3 coding DNA: TGTGCCAGCAGCCAAAGACTAGCGGACACAGATACGCAGTATTTT. Encoded protein: CASSQRLADTDTQYF.